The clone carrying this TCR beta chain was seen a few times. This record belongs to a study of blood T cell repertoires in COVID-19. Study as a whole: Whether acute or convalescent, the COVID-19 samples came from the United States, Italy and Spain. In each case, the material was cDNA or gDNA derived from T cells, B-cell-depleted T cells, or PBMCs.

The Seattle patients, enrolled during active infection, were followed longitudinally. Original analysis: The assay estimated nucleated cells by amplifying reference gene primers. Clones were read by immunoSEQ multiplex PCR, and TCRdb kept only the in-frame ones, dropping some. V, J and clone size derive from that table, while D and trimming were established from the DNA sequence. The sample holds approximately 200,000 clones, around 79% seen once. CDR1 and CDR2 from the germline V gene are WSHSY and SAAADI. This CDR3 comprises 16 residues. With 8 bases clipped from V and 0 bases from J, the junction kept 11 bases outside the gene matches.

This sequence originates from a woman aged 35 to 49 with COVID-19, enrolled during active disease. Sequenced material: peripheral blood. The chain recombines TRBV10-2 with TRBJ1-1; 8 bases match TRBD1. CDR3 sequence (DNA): TGCGCCAGCTTGATTAACAGGGGGAACATGAACACTGAAGCTTTCTTT. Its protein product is CASLINRGNMNTEAFF.